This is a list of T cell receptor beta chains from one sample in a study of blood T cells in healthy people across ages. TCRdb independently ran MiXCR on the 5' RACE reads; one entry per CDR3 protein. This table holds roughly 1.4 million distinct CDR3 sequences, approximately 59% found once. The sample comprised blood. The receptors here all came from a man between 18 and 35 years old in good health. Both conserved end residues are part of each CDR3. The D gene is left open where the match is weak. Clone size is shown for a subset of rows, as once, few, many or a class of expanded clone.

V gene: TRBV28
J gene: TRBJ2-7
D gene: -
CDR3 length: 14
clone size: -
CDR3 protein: CATEGRTISYEQYF
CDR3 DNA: TGTGCCACCGAAGGACGGACAATTTCCTACGAGCAGTACTTC

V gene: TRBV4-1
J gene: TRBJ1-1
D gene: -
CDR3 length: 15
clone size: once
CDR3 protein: CASSQDQDSNTEAFF
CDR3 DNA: TGCGCCAGCAGCCAAGATCAAGACAGCAACACTGAAGCTTTCTTT

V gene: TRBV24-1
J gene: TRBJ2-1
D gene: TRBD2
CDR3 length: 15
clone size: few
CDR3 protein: CATSDPTSGVNEQFF
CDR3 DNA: TGTGCCACCAGTGACCCGACTAGCGGGGTAAATGAGCAGTTCTTC

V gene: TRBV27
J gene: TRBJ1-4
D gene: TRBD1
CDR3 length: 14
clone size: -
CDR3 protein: CASSLGQSDEKLFF
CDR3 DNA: TGTGCCAGCAGTTTGGGACAGTCGGATGAAAAACTGTTTTTT

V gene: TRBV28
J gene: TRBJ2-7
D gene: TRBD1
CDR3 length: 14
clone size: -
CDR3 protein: CASSLDRGVHEQYF
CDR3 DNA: TGTGCCAGCAGTTTGGACAGGGGAGTCCACGAGCAGTACTTC

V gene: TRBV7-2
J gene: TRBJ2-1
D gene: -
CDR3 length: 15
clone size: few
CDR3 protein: CASSAPFGAGNEQFF
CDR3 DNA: TGTGCCAGCAGCGCCCCTTTCGGGGCGGGCAATGAGCAGTTCTTC

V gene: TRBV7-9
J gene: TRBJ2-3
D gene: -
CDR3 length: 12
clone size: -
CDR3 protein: CASSLGQSTQYF
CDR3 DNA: TGTGCCAGCAGCTTAGGTCAGAGTACGCAGTATTTT

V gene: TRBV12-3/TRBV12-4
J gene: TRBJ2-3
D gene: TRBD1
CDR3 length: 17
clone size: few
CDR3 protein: CASSHYGRQGSTDTQYF
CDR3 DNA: TGTGCCAGCAGTCACTACGGCCGACAGGGAAGCACAGATACGCAGTATTTT

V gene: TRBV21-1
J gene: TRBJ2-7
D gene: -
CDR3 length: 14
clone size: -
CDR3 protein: CASSMGDWGYEQYF
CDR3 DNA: TGTGCCAGCAGCATGGGAGATTGGGGGTACGAGCAGTACTTC

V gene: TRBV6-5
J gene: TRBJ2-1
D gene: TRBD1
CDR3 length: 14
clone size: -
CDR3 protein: CASSRGLTDNEQFF
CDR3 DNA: TGTGCCAGCAGCAGGGGGCTTACAGACAATGAGCAGTTCTTC

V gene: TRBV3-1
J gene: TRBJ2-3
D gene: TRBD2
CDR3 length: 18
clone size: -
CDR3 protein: CASSQVAGEKSSTDTQYF
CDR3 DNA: TGTGCCAGCAGCCAAGTGGCGGGAGAGAAGTCTAGCACAGATACGCAGTATTTT

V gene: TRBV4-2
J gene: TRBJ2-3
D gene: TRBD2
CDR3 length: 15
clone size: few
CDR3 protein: CASSQVRGGGDTQYF
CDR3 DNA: TGTGCCAGCAGCCAAGTCCGGGGGGGCGGAGATACGCAGTATTTT

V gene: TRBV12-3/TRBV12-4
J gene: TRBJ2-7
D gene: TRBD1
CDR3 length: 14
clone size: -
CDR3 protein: CASRGDRETYEQYF
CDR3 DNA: TGTGCCAGCAGGGGGGACAGGGAGACTTACGAGCAGTACTTC

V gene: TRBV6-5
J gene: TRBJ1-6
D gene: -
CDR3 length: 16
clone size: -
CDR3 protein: CASSTASGGLNSPLHF
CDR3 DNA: TGTGCCAGCAGTACTGCCAGCGGGGGACTAAATTCACCCCTCCACTTT

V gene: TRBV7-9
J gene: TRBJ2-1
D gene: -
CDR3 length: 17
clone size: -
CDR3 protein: CASSRPGPYSSYNEQFF
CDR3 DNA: TGTGCCAGCAGCCGACCCGGGCCCTATAGCTCCTACAATGAGCAGTTCTTC